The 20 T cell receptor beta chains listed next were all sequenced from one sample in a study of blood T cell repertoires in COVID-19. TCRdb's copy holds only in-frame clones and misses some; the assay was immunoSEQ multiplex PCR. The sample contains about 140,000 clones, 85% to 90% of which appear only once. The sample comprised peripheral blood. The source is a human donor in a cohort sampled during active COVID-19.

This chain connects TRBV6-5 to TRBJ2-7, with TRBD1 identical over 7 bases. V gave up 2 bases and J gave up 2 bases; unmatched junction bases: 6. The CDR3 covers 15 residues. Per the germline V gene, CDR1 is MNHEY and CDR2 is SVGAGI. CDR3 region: CASSYNRGLTYEQYF. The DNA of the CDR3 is TGTGCCAGCAGTTACAACAGGGGCCTAACCTACGAGCAGTACTTC.

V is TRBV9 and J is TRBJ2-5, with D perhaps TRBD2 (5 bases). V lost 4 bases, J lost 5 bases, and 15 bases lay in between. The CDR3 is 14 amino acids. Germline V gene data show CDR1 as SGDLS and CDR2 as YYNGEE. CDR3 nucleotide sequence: TGTGCCAGCAGCCCGCCTTCCTCGGGGGAGACCCAGTACTTC. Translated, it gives CASSPPSSGETQYF.

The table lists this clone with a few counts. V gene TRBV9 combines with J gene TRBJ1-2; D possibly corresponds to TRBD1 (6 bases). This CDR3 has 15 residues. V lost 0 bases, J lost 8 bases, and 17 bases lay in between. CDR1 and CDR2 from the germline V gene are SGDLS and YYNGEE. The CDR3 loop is CASSVGGQAPGGYTF. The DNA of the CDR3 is TGTGCCAGCAGCGTAGGGGGGCAGGCCCCAGGGGGCTACACCTTC.

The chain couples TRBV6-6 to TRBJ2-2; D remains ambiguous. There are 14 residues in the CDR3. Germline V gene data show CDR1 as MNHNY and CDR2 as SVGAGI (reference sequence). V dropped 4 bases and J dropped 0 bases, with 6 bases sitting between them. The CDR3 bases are TGTGCCAGCAGTTCTAGAGCGAACACCGGGGAGCTGTTTTTT. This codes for CASSSRANTGELFF.

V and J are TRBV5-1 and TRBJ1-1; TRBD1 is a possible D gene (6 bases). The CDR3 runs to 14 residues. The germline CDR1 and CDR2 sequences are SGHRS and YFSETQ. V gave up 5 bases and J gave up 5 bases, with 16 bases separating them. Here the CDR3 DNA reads TGCGCCAGCAGTGCCCAGGGGCGGCGGACTGAAGCTTTCTTT. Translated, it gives CASSAQGRRTEAFF.

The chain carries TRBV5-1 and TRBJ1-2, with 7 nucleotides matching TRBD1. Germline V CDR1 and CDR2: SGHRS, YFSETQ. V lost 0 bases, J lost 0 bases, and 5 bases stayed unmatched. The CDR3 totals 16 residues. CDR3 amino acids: CASSLEQDRPNYGYTF. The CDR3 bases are TGCGCCAGCAGCTTGGAACAGGACAGGCCTAACTATGGCTACACCTTC.

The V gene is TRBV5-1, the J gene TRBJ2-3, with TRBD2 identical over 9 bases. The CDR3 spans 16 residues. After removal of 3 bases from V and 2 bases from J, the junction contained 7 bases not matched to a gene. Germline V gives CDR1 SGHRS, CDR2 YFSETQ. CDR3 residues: CASSSGASGVTDTQYF. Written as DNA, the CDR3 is TGCGCCAGCAGCTCAGGAGCTAGCGGGGTCACAGATACGCAGTATTTT. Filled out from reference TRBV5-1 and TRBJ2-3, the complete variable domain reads KAGVTQTPRYLIKTRGQQVTLSCSPISGHRSVSWYQQTPGQGLQFLFEYFSETQRNKGNFPGRFSGRQFSNSRSEMNVSTLELGDSALYLCASSSGASGVTDTQYFGPGTRLTVL.

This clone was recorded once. CDR3 coding DNA: TGTGCCAGCAGCCAAAGGCTAGCGGGAGGCTACGAGCAGTACTTC. Its translation: CASSQRLAGGYEQYF. The rearrangement joins TRBV3-1 (or the pseudogene TRBV3-2) to TRBJ2-7; 11 nucleotides line up with TRBD2. Germline CDR1 is LGHDT and CDR2 is YNNKEL (reference sequence). With 2 bases clipped from V and 3 bases from J, the junction kept 3 bases outside the gene matches. CDR3 length: 15 residues.

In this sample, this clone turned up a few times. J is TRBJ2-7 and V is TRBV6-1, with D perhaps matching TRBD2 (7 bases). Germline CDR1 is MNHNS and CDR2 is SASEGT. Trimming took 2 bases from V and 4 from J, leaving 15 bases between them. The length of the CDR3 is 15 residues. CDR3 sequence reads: CASSEPGGYSYEQYF. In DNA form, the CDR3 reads TGTGCCAGCAGTGAACCGGGGGGCTATTCATACGAGCAGTACTTC.

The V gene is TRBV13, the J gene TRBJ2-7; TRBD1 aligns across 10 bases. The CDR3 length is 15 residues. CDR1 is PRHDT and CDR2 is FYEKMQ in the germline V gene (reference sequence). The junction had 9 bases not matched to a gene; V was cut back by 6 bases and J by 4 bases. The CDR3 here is CASRHTGTGEYEQYF. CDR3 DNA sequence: TGTGCCAGCAGACACACCGGGACAGGGGAATACGAGCAGTACTTC. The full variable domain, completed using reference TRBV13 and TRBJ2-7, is AAGVIQSPRHLIKEKRETATLKCYPIPRHDTVYWYQQGPGQDPQFLISFYEKMQSDKGSIPDRFSAQQFSDYHSELNMSSLELGDSALYFCASRHTGTGEYEQYFGPGTRLTVT.

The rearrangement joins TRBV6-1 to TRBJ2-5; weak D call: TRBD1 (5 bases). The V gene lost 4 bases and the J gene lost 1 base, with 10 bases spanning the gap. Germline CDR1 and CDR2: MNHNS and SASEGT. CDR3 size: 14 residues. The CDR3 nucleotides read TGTGCCAGCAGTGGAACAGGATCCCAAGAGACCCAGTACTTC. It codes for CASSGTGSQETQYF.

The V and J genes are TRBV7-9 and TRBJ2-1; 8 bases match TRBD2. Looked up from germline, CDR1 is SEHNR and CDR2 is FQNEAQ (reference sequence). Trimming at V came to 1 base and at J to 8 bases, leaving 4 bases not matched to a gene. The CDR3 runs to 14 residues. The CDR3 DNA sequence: TGTGCCAGCAGCTTAGGGTTGGGACTAGATGAGCAGTTCTTC. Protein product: CASSLGLGLDEQFF.

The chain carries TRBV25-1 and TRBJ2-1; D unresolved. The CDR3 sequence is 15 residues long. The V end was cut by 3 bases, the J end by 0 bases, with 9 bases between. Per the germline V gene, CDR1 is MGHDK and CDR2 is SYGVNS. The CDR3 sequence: CASSDAVTSYNEQFF. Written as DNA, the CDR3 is TGTGCCAGCAGTGACGCAGTAACCTCCTACAATGAGCAGTTCTTC.

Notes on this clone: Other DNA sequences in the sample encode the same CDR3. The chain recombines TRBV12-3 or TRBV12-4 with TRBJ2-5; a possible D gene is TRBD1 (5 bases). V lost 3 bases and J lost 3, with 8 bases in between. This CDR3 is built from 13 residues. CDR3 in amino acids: CASSLSGKETQYF. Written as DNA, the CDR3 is TGTGCCAGCAGTTTGTCAGGGAAAGAGACCCAGTACTTC.

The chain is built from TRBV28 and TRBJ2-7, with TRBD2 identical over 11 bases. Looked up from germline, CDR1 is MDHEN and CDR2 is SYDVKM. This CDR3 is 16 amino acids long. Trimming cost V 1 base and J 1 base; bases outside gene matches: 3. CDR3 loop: CASSLSGTSGSYEQYF. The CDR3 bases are TGTGCCAGCAGTTTATCGGGGACTAGCGGATCCTACGAGCAGTACTTC.

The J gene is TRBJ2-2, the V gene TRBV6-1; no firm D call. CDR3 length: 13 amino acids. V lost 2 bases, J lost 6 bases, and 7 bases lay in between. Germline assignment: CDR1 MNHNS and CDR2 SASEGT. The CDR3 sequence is CASSEMRAGELFF. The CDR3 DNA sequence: TGTGCCAGCAGTGAAATGCGTGCCGGGGAGCTGTTTTTT.

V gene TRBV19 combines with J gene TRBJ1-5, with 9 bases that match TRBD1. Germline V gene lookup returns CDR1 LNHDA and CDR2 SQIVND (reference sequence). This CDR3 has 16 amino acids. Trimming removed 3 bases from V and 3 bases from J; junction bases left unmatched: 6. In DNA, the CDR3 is TGTGCCAGTAGTATTGGAGACAGGGGGGCCAATCAGCCCCAGCATTTT. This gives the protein CASSIGDRGANQPQHF. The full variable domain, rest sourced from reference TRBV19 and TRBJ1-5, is DGGITQSPKYLFRKEGQNVTLSCEQNLNHDAMYWYRQDPGQGLRLIYYSQIVNDFQKGDIAEGYSVSREKKESFPLTVTSAQKNPTAFYLCASSIGDRGANQPQHFGDGTRLSIL.

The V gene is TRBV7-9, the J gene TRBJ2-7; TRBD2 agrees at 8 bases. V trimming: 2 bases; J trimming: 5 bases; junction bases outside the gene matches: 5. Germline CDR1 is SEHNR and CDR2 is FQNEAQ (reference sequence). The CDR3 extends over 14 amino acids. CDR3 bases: TGTGCCAGCAGCTTAACGGGGGGGCTCCACGAGCAGTACTTC. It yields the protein CASSLTGGLHEQYF.

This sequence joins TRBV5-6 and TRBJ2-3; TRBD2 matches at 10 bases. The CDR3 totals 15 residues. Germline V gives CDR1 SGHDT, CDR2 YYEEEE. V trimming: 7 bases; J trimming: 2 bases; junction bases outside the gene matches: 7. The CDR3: CASFERGGYTDTQYF. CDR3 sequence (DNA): TGTGCCAGCTTCGAGCGGGGGGGATACACAGATACGCAGTATTTT.

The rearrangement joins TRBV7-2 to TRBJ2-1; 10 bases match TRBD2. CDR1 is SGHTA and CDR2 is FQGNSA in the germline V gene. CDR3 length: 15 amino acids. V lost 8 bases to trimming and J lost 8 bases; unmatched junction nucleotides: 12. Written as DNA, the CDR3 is TGTGCCAGCCAGACTGGCCTAGCGGGAGTCGATGAGCAGTTCTTC. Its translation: CASQTGLAGVDEQFF.